This TCR beta chain derives from a study of blood T cell repertoires in COVID-19. Study-level information: The analysed material was cDNA or gDNA that came from T cells, B-cell-depleted T cells, or PBMCs.

Sequencing was performed with immunoSEQ multiplex PCR; in TCRdb, only in-frame clones are kept and a portion is missing. Of 65,000 to 80,000 clones in the sample, about 93% were seen once. This clonotype was sampled from a human donor in a cohort sampled during active COVID-19. The source material was peripheral blood.

DNA of the CDR3: TGCGCCAGCAGCTTACAGACATTTGGCACTGAAGCTTTCTTT. It encodes CASSLQTFGTEAFF. The chain has TRBV5-1 and TRBJ1-1; D is unclear. Germline V CDR1 and CDR2: SGHRS, YFSETQ. The V gene lost 2 bases and the J gene lost 4 bases, with 12 bases spanning the gap. The length of the CDR3 is 14 residues.